Reported below is one TCR beta chain. Its antigen remains unknown. This CDR3 contains 15 residues. The V and J ends lost 4 bases and 1 base, in that order; junction bases with no gene match: 6. Germline CDR1 and CDR2: SGHDT and YYEEEE. RNA transcripts were the template for amplifying TCR beta CDR3 regions. When the TCR CDR3 underwent first-round RT-PCR, the HTBI primer set was used. From the multiplex PCR reads, TCRdb called clonotypes with MiXCR, one entry per CDR3 protein. The sample lists 650,000 to 850,000 distinct CDR3 sequences, roughly a sixth seen once, with 16% in the top ten. The data stem from a study of T cells in Graves' hyperthyroidism and ophthalmopathy. Study-wide results and caveats: It was a median 6.5 months before onset that the model predicted ophthalmopathy.

Hyperthyroidism patients were newly diagnosed, had disease duration under 2 months, and were aged 18 to 65 years. Blood was obtained at the first hyperthyroidism diagnosis, which preceded any ophthalmopathy symptoms. PBMCs were derived from 7.5 to 10 ml fresh peripheral blood. The TCR originated in a woman aged 45-59 years with Graves' hyperthyroidism that later progressed to Graves' ophthalmopathy. The rearrangement joins TRBV5-6 to TRBJ1-1; 8 bases are a match to TRBD1. Sequencing input: blood. The CDR3 here is CASSMGTGPNTEAFF. The CDR3, as DNA: TGTGCCAGCAGCATGGGGACAGGACCGAACACTGAAGCTTTCTTT.